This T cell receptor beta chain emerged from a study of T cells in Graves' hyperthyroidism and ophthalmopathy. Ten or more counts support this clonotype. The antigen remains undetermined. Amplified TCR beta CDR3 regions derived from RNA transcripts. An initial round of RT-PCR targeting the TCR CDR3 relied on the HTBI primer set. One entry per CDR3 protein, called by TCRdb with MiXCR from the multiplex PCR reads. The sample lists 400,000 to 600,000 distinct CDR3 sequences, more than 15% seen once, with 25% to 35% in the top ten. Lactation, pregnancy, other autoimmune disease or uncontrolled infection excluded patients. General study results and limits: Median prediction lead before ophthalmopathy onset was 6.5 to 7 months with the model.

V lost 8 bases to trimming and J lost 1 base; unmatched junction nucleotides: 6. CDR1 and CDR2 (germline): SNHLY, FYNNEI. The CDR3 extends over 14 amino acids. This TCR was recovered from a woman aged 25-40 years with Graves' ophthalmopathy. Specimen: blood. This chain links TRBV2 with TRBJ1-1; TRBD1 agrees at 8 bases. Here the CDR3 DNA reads TGTGCCAGCTACTTCGACAGGGGGAACACTGAAGCTTTCTTT. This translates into CASYFDRGNTEAFF.